The 5 T cell receptor beta chains listed next were all sequenced from one sample in a study of Graves' ophthalmopathy and Graves' hyperthyroidism. Amplification of TCR beta CDR3 regions used RNA transcripts. First-round RT-PCR with HTBI primers preceded a second-round multiplex PCR. One entry per CDR3 protein results from TCRdb running MiXCR on the multiplex PCR reads. Here the sample spans around 670,000 distinct CDR3 sequences, around 40% being singletons. What was sequenced was peripheral blood. These receptors originate from an adult man with Graves' ophthalmopathy.

The V call is TRBV6-6, the J call TRBJ1-6; D is perhaps TRBD1 (5 bases). The CDR3 has 13 residues. V gave up 2 bases and J gave up 8 bases, with 7 bases separating them. Germline V gives CDR1 MNHNY, CDR2 SVGAGI (reference sequence). CDR3 sequence: CASSYLGDSPLHF. DNA for the CDR3: TGTGCCAGCAGTTACCTGGGGGATTCACCCCTCCACTTT.

Worth noting for this clonotype: Possible read error: a much larger clone is one base away. The J gene is TRBJ1-2, the V gene TRBV7-9; D remains unclear. CDR1 and CDR2 (germline): SEHNR, FQNEAQ (reference sequence). The CDR3 extends over 12 amino acids. The CDR3 loop reads CASSLGLYGHTF. CDR3 coding DNA: TGTGCCAGCAGCCTCGGCCTCTATGGCCACACCTTC.

This clonotype was seen once. The chain joins TRBV29-1 to TRBJ1-2, with D maybe TRBD1 (6 bases). V was trimmed by 0 bases and J by 5 bases, leaving 13 bases between them. In germline, CDR1 is SQVTM, CDR2 ANQGSEA. This CDR3 has 14 amino acids. This CDR3 reads CSVEDLEGVYGYTF. The CDR3 DNA reads as TGCAGCGTTGAAGATCTGGAGGGGGTATATGGCTACACCTTC.

This chain links TRBV11-2 with TRBJ1-1; TRBD1 matches 7 bases. Germline V gene lookup returns CDR1 SGHAT and CDR2 FQNNGV. J lost 4 bases, V lost 5 bases, and 10 bases had no gene match. The CDR3 has 15 amino acids. CDR3 sequence: CASSPPRGFGTEAFF. The CDR3, as DNA: TGTGCCAGCAGCCCCCCCAGGGGGTTCGGCACTGAAGCTTTCTTT. Full variable domain (remainder filled in from reference TRBV11-2 and TRBJ1-1): EAGVAQSPRYKIIEKRQSVAFWCNPISGHATLYWYQQILGQGPKLLIQFQNNGVVDDSQLPKDRFSAERLKGVDSTLKIQPAKLEDSAVYLCASSPPRGFGTEAFFGQGTRLTVV.

The rearrangement links TRBV25-1 to TRBJ2-2; weak D call: TRBD1 (5 bases). Trimming left V 8 bases short and J 8 bases short, with 24 bases between. Germline assignment: CDR1 MGHDK and CDR2 SYGVNS. This CDR3 contains 16 residues. In nucleotides, the CDR3 is TGTGCCAGCGAGATGGGGCGGTTCCTCAAGGAGGGGGAGCTGTTTTTT. Residues: CASEMGRFLKEGELFF. Full variable domain (rest looked up from reference TRBV25-1 and TRBJ2-2): EADIYQTPRYLVIGTGKKITLECSQTMGHDKMYWYQQDPGMELHLIHYSYGVNSTEKGDLSSESTVSRIRTEHFPLTLESARPSHTSQYLCASEMGRFLKEGELFFGEGSRLTVL.